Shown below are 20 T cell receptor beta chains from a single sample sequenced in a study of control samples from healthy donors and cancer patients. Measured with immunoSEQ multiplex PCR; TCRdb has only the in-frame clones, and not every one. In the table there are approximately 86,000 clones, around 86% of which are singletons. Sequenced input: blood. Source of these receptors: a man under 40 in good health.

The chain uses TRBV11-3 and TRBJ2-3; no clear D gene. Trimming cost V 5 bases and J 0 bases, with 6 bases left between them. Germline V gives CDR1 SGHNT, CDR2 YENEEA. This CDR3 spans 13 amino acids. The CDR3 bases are TGTGCCAGCAGCCCGGACAGCACAGATACGCAGTATTTT. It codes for CASSPDSTDTQYF.

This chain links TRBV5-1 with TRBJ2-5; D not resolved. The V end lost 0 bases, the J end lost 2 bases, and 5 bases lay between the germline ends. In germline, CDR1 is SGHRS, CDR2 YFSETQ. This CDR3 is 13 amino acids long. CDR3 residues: CASSLDVQETQYF. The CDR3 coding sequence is TGCGCCAGCAGCTTGGACGTGCAAGAGACCCAGTACTTC.

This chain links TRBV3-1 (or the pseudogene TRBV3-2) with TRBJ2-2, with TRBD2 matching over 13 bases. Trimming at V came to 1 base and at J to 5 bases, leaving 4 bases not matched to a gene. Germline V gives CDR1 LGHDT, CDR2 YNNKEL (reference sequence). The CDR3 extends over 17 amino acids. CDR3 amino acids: CASSQGLAGGRTGELFF. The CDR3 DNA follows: TGTGCCAGCAGCCAAGGACTAGCGGGGGGCCGGACCGGGGAGCTGTTTTTT.

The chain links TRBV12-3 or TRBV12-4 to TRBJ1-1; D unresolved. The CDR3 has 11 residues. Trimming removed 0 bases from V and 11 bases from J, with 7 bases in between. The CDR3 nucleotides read TGTGCCAGCAGTTTAGCCAGGCAGGCTTTCTTT. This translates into CASSLARQAFF.

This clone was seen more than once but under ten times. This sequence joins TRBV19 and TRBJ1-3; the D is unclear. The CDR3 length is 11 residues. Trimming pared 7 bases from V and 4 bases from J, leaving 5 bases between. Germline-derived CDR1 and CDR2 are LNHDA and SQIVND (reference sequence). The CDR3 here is CASNPGNTIYF. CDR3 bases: TGTGCCAGTAACCCCGGAAACACCATATATTTT.

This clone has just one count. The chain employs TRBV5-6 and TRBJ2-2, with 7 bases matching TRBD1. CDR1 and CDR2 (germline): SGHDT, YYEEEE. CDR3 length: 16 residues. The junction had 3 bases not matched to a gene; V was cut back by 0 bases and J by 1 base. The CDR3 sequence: CASSLVRTGNTGELFF. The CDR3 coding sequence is TGTGCCAGCAGCTTGGTCCGGACAGGGAACACCGGGGAGCTGTTTTTT. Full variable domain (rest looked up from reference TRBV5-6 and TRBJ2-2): DAGVTQSPTHLIKTRGQQVTLRCSPKSGHDTVSWYQQALGQGPQFIFQYYEEEERQRGNFPDRFSGHQFPNYSSELNVNALLLGDSALYLCASSLVRTGNTGELFFGEGSRLTVL.

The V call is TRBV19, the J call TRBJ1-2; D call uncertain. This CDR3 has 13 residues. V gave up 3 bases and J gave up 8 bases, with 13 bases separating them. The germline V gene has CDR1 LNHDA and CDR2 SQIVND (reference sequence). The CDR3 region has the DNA TGTGCCAGTAGTATCCAGGAGCAGGACGGCTACACCTTC. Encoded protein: CASSIQEQDGYTF.

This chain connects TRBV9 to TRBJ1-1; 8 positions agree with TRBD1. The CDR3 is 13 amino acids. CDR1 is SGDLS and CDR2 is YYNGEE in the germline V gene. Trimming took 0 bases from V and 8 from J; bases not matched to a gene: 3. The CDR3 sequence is CASSVGRTGEAFF. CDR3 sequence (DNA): TGTGCCAGCAGCGTAGGGCGGACAGGGGAAGCTTTCTTT.

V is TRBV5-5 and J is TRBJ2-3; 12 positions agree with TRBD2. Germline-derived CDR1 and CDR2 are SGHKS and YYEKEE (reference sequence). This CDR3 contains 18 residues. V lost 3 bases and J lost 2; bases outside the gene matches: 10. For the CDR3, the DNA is TGTGCCAGCAGCTCGGGCAGACTAGCGGGGGAACCCACAGATACGCAGTATTTT. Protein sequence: CASSSGRLAGEPTDTQYF.

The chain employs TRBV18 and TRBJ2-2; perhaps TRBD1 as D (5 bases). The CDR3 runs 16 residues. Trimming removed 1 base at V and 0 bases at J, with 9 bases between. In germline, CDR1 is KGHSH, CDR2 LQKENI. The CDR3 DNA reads TGTGCCAGCTCACCACTCGACAGTTCGAACACCGGGGAGCTGTTTTTT. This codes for CASSPLDSSNTGELFF.

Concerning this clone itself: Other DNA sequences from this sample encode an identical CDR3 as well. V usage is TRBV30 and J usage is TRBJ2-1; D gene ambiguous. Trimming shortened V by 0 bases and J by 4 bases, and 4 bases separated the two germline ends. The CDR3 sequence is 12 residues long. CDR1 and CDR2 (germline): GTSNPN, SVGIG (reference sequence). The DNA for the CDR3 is TGTGCCTGGAGTGTGGGGTACAATGAGCAGTTCTTC. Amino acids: CAWSVGYNEQFF.

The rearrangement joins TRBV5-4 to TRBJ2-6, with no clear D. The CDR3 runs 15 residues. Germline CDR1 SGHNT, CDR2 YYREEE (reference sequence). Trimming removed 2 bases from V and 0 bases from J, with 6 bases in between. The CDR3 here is CASSFVRSGANVLTF. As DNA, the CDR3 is TGTGCCAGCAGCTTTGTCCGCTCTGGGGCCAACGTCCTGACTTTC.

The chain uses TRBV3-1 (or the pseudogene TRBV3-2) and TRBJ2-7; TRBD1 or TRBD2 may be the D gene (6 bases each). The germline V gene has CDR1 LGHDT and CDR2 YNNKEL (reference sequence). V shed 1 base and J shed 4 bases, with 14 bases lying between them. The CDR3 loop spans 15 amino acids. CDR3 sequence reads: CASSQGRGYRYEQYF. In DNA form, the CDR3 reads TGTGCCAGCAGCCAAGGGAGGGGGTATAGGTACGAGCAGTACTTC.

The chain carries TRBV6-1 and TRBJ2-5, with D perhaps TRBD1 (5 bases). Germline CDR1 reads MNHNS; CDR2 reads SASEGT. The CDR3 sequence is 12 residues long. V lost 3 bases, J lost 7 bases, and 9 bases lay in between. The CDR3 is CASSETVGTQYF. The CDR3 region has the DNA TGTGCCAGCAGTGAGACAGTGGGGACCCAGTACTTC.

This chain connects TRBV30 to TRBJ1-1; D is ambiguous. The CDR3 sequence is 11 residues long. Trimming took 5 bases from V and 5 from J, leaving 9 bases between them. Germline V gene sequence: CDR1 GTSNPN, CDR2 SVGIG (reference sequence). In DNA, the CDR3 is TGTGCCTGGGGGTTAAGAACTGAAGCTTTCTTT. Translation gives CAWGLRTEAFF.

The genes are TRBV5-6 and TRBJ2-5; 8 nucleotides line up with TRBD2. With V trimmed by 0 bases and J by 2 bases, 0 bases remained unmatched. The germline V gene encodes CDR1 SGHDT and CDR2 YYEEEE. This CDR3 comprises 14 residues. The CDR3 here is CASSLAGGQETQYF. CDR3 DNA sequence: TGTGCCAGCAGCTTGGCGGGGGGGCAAGAGACCCAGTACTTC. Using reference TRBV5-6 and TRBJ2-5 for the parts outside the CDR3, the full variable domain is DAGVTQSPTHLIKTRGQQVTLRCSPKSGHDTVSWYQQALGQGPQFIFQYYEEEERQRGNFPDRFSGHQFPNYSSELNVNALLLGDSALYLCASSLAGGQETQYFGPGTRLLVL.

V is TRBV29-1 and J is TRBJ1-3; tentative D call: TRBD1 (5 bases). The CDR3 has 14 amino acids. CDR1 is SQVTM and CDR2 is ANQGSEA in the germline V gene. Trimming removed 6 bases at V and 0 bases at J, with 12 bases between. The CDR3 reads CSVGDGVSGNTIYF. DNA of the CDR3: TGCAGCGTAGGGGACGGCGTCTCTGGAAACACCATATATTTT.

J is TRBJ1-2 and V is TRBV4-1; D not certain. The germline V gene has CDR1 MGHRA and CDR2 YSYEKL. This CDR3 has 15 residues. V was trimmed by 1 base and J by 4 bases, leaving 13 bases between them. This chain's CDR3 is CASSQVGSQIYGYTF. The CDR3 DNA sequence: TGCGCCAGCAGCCAAGTAGGTAGCCAGATCTATGGCTACACCTTC.

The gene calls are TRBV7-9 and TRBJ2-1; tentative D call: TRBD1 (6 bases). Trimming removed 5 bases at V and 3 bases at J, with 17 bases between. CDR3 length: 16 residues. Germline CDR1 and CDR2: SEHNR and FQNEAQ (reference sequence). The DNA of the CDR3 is TGTGCCAGCAGCCCCCGCGAGGGGGTGGACTACAATGAGCAGTTCTTC. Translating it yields CASSPREGVDYNEQFF. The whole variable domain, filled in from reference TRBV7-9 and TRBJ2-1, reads DTGVSQNPRHKITKRGQNVTFRCDPISEHNRLYWYRQTLGQGPEFLTYFQNEAQLEKSRLLSDRFSAERPKGSFSTLEIQRTEQGDSAMYLCASSPREGVDYNEQFFGPGTRLTVL.

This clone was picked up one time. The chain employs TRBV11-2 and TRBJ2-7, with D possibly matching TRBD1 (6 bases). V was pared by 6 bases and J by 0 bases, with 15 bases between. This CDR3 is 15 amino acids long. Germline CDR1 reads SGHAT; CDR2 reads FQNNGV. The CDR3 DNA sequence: TGTGCCAGCAGACAAGACAGGTCCCGCTCCTACGAGCAGTACGTC. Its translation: CASRQDRSRSYEQYV.